This T cell receptor (beta chain) was sequenced during a study of a mutant IDH1 vaccine in newly diagnosed glioma. About the research overall: Patients' prior therapy spanned radiotherapy, temozolomide, or both; most underwent both. General observations from the study: Of all patients, nearly 95% showed vaccine-induced immune responses.

As to this clone: The antigen is not known.

The time point here: week 35, safety follow-up. Each dose of the vaccine consisted of 300 ug of mutant IDH1 20-mer peptide, with topical imiquimod. In weeks 1, 3, 5, 7, 11, 15, 19 and 23, patients were vaccinated. The assay was immunoSEQ multiplex PCR, and TCRdb's table has in-frame clones only and misses some. This table has 73,000 or so clones, 84% appearing once. Germline V gene data show CDR1 as LNHDA and CDR2 as SQIVND (reference sequence). V lost 3 bases and J 2 bases, leaving 8 bases between the germline ends. CDR3 length equals 14 residues. The starting material was PBMCs, obtained from a glioma patient whose treatment included an IDH1 peptide vaccine. The chain is built from TRBV19 and TRBJ1-3; the D is unclear. The receptor's source is a man younger than 35 with glioma. The CDR3 protein is CASSIVTTGNTIYF. DNA for the CDR3: TGTGCCAGTAGTATTGTAACCACTGGAAACACCATATATTTT.